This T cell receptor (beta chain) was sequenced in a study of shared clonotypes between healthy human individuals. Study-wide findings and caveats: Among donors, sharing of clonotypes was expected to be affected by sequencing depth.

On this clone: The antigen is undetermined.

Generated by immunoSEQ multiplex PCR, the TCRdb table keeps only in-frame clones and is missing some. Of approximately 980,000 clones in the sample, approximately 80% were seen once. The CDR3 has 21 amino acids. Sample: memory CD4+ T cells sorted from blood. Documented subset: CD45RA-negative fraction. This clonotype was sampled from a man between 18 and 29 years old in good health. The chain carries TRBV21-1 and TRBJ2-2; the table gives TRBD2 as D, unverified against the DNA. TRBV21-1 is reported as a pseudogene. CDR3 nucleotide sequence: TGTGCCAGCAGCGAAAAGCCCGAGGGGACTAGCGGGAGAAAGTACACCGGGGAGCTGTTTTTT. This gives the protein CASSEKPEGTSGRKYTGELFF.